The rows below give T cell receptor beta chains drawn from one sample of a study of T-cell reconstitution after alpha-beta-depleted transplantation in children. Each CDR3 protein is one row after TCRdb ran MiXCR on the PCR reads. Of about 420,000 distinct CDR3 sequences in the sample, about a tenth were seen once. This sample comprised PBMCs from the stem cell graft donor, obtained from the stem cell graft. These receptors all stem from a human donor who donated a stem cell graft to a child with acute myeloid leukemia. Both conserved end residues are part of each CDR3. A D gene is named only where the DNA matches it firmly. Not every row has a clone size; where given, it reads once, few, many or a size class.

d_gene: TRBD2; abundance: -; v_gene: TRBV5-1; j_gene: TRBJ2-1; CDR3aa: CASSLGTSGSKNEQFF; CDR3nt: TGCGCCAGCAGCTTGGGGACTAGCGGGAGTAAAAATGAGCAGTTCTTC
d_gene: TRBD2; abundance: few; v_gene: TRBV12-3/TRBV12-4; j_gene: TRBJ2-1; CDR3aa: CASSFSSGAYNEQFF; CDR3nt: TGTGCCAGCAGTTTTTCGAGCGGGGCTTACAATGAGCAGTTCTTC
d_gene: -; abundance: many; v_gene: TRBV12-3/TRBV12-4; j_gene: TRBJ1-1; CDR3aa: CASSLYQNTEAFF; CDR3nt: TGTGCCAGCAGTTTATACCAGAACACTGAAGCTTTCTTT
d_gene: TRBD2; abundance: -; v_gene: TRBV5-5; j_gene: TRBJ2-5; CDR3aa: CASSFSEGGGETQYF; CDR3nt: TGTGCCAGCAGCTTTTCGGAGGGCGGGGGAGAGACCCAGTACTTC
d_gene: -; abundance: -; v_gene: TRBV28; j_gene: TRBJ2-1; CDR3aa: CASSFAINEQFF; CDR3nt: TGTGCCAGCAGTTTCGCGATCAATGAGCAGTTCTTC
d_gene: TRBD1; abundance: many; v_gene: TRBV29-1; j_gene: TRBJ1-2; CDR3aa: CSVVRDDRVSGGYTF; CDR3nt: TGCAGCGTTGTCCGGGATGACAGGGTCTCTGGTGGCTACACCTTC
d_gene: TRBD1; abundance: -; v_gene: TRBV7-9; j_gene: TRBJ1-2; CDR3aa: CASTTSPWTGASYGYTF; CDR3nt: TGTGCCAGCACCACCTCCCCGTGGACAGGGGCTTCCTATGGCTACACCTTC
d_gene: -; abundance: few; v_gene: TRBV6-1; j_gene: TRBJ2-7; CDR3aa: CASSENGHSYEQYF; CDR3nt: TGTGCCAGCAGTGAAAACGGCCACTCCTACGAGCAGTACTTC
d_gene: -; abundance: many; v_gene: TRBV20-1; j_gene: TRBJ2-5; CDR3aa: CSATKYQETQYF; CDR3nt: TGCAGTGCCACTAAGTACCAAGAGACCCAGTACTTC
d_gene: TRBD2; abundance: -; v_gene: TRBV11-2; j_gene: TRBJ2-7; CDR3aa: CASSLLGGSLDEQYF; CDR3nt: TGTGCCAGCAGCTTATTAGGCGGGAGTCTCGACGAGCAGTACTTC
d_gene: -; abundance: -; v_gene: TRBV2; j_gene: TRBJ2-3; CDR3aa: CASRFEVSTDTQYF; CDR3nt: TGTGCCAGCAGGTTCGAAGTTAGCACAGATACGCAGTATTTT
d_gene: -; abundance: few; v_gene: TRBV9; j_gene: TRBJ2-2; CDR3aa: CASRSTRDTGELFF; CDR3nt: TGTGCCAGCAGATCAACTAGGGACACCGGGGAGCTGTTTTTT
d_gene: -; abundance: -; v_gene: TRBV11-1; j_gene: TRBJ2-1; CDR3aa: CASSLGSGGLNPLYNEQFF; CDR3nt: TGTGCCAGCAGCTTAGGGTCGGGGGGCCTCAACCCCCTCTACAATGAGCAGTTCTTC
d_gene: -; abundance: few; v_gene: TRBV7-9; j_gene: TRBJ1-3; CDR3aa: CASSRSGAESSGNTIYF; CDR3nt: TGTGCCAGCAGCCGGTCCGGAGCCGAGAGCTCTGGAAACACCATATATTTT
d_gene: TRBD1; abundance: few; v_gene: TRBV4-1; j_gene: TRBJ2-7; CDR3aa: CASSISTGDYEQYF; CDR3nt: TGCGCCAGTTCGATTTCGACAGGGGACTACGAGCAGTACTTC
d_gene: -; abundance: -; v_gene: TRBV5-6; j_gene: TRBJ2-1; CDR3aa: CASSLLLEEQFF; CDR3nt: TGTGCCAGCAGCTTACTCCTCGAGGAGCAGTTCTTC
d_gene: -; abundance: -; v_gene: TRBV5-6; j_gene: TRBJ2-1; CDR3aa: CASSSTASYNEQFF; CDR3nt: TGTGCCAGCAGCTCAACGGCGTCCTACAATGAGCAGTTCTTC
d_gene: TRBD1; abundance: few; v_gene: TRBV5-1; j_gene: TRBJ1-2; CDR3aa: CASSLEDRGFHYGYTF; CDR3nt: TGCGCCAGCAGCTTGGAGGACAGGGGTTTTCACTATGGCTACACCTTC
d_gene: -; abundance: few; v_gene: TRBV29-1; j_gene: TRBJ2-5; CDR3aa: CSVQLAGHTQETQYF; CDR3nt: TGCAGCGTTCAACTCGCGGGACACACACAAGAGACCCAGTACTTC
d_gene: -; abundance: -; v_gene: TRBV10-3; j_gene: TRBJ2-5; CDR3aa: CAISQGQETQYF; CDR3nt: TGTGCCATCAGTCAGGGTCAAGAGACCCAGTACTTC
d_gene: -; abundance: few; v_gene: TRBV4-1; j_gene: TRBJ1-2; CDR3aa: CASSQVVRGSYGYTF; CDR3nt: TGCGCCAGCAGCCAAGTAGTCAGGGGTTCTTATGGCTACACCTTC
d_gene: -; abundance: few; v_gene: TRBV6-1; j_gene: TRBJ2-4; CDR3aa: CASSEPVAKNIQYF; CDR3nt: TGTGCCAGCAGTGAGCCCGTGGCCAAAAACATTCAGTACTTC
d_gene: TRBD1; abundance: -; v_gene: TRBV6-5; j_gene: TRBJ2-1; CDR3aa: CASSYSPQGEHEQFF; CDR3nt: TGTGCCAGCAGTTACTCTCCGCAGGGGGAACATGAGCAGTTCTTC
d_gene: -; abundance: few; v_gene: TRBV3-1; j_gene: TRBJ2-7; CDR3aa: CASSQDSGDYEQYF; CDR3nt: TGTGCCAGCAGCCAAGATTCAGGGGACTACGAGCAGTACTTC
d_gene: TRBD2; abundance: many; v_gene: TRBV5-1; j_gene: TRBJ2-3; CDR3aa: CASSLVGLAGGGDTQYF; CDR3nt: TGCGCCAGCAGCTTGGTCGGACTAGCGGGAGGTGGAGATACGCAGTATTTT
d_gene: -; abundance: -; v_gene: TRBV7-3; j_gene: TRBJ2-2; CDR3aa: CASSMTGDTGELFF; CDR3nt: TGTGCCAGCAGCATGACAGGCGACACCGGGGAGCTGTTTTTT
d_gene: -; abundance: few; v_gene: TRBV5-5; j_gene: TRBJ1-1; CDR3aa: CASIPGQNTEAFF; CDR3nt: TGTGCCAGCATTCCGGGACAGAACACTGAAGCTTTCTTT
d_gene: -; abundance: -; v_gene: TRBV4-3; j_gene: TRBJ2-1; CDR3aa: CASSQVPYNEQFF; CDR3nt: TGCGCCAGCAGCCAGGTCCCATACAATGAGCAGTTCTTC
d_gene: -; abundance: few; v_gene: TRBV6-2/TRBV6-3; j_gene: TRBJ2-7; CDR3aa: CASSYSRGASYEQYF; CDR3nt: TGTGCCAGCAGTTACTCTAGGGGGGCGTCCTACGAGCAGTACTTC
d_gene: TRBD1; abundance: many; v_gene: TRBV3-1; j_gene: TRBJ2-5; CDR3aa: CASSLGQGLQETQYF; CDR3nt: TGTGCCAGCAGCTTGGGACAGGGATTACAAGAGACCCAGTACTTC
d_gene: TRBD2; abundance: -; v_gene: TRBV6-2/TRBV6-3; j_gene: TRBJ2-3; CDR3aa: CASRGLGATDTQYF; CDR3nt: TGTGCCAGCAGGGGACTAGGAGCGACAGATACGCAGTATTTT
d_gene: TRBD1; abundance: few; v_gene: TRBV20-1; j_gene: TRBJ2-2; CDR3aa: CSARDPGTGNTGELFF; CDR3nt: TGCAGTGCTAGAGATCCCGGGACAGGGAACACCGGGGAGCTGTTTTTT
d_gene: -; abundance: many; v_gene: TRBV14; j_gene: TRBJ2-5; CDR3aa: CASSQERQTQYF; CDR3nt: TGTGCCAGCAGCCAAGAAAGGCAGACCCAGTACTTC
d_gene: -; abundance: many; v_gene: TRBV9; j_gene: TRBJ2-2; CDR3aa: CASSRTRNTGELFF; CDR3nt: TGTGCCAGCAGCCGGACCAGGAACACCGGGGAGCTGTTTTTT
d_gene: -; abundance: -; v_gene: TRBV2; j_gene: TRBJ2-1; CDR3aa: CASSERRGQPSSYNEQFF; CDR3nt: TGTGCCAGCAGTGAACGCCGGGGGCAACCGAGCTCCTACAATGAGCAGTTCTTC
d_gene: -; abundance: few; v_gene: TRBV7-3; j_gene: TRBJ2-1; CDR3aa: CASSFHGGTPYNEQFF; CDR3nt: TGTGCCAGCAGCTTCCACGGCGGGACCCCCTACAATGAGCAGTTCTTC
d_gene: TRBD2; abundance: many; v_gene: TRBV2; j_gene: TRBJ2-3; CDR3aa: CASSIGLAASTDTQYF; CDR3nt: TGTGCCAGCAGCATAGGACTAGCGGCTAGCACAGATACGCAGTATTTT
d_gene: -; abundance: few; v_gene: TRBV6-6; j_gene: TRBJ1-5; CDR3aa: CASSFPGDQPQHF; CDR3nt: TGTGCCAGCAGTTTCCCAGGGGATCAGCCCCAGCATTTT
d_gene: TRBD1; abundance: few; v_gene: TRBV20-1; j_gene: TRBJ1-2; CDR3aa: CSARDPGQGSYGYTF; CDR3nt: TGCAGTGCTAGAGATCCCGGACAGGGAAGCTATGGCTACACCTTC
d_gene: TRBD2; abundance: few; v_gene: TRBV20-1; j_gene: TRBJ2-5; CDR3aa: CSARGGYQETQYF; CDR3nt: TGCAGTGCTAGGGGGGGGTACCAAGAGACCCAGTACTTC
d_gene: -; abundance: -; v_gene: TRBV20-1; j_gene: TRBJ2-1; CDR3aa: CSARTDRQLVNEQFF; CDR3nt: TGCAGTGCTAGAACCGACAGGCAGCTCGTCAATGAGCAGTTCTTC
d_gene: TRBD1; abundance: -; v_gene: TRBV5-1; j_gene: TRBJ1-1; CDR3aa: CASRAWTGGARNTEAFF; CDR3nt: TGCGCCAGCCGGGCGTGGACAGGGGGCGCCCGGAACACTGAAGCTTTCTTT
d_gene: -; abundance: -; v_gene: TRBV5-6; j_gene: TRBJ2-5; CDR3aa: CASSWKAGVQETQYF; CDR3nt: TGTGCCAGCAGCTGGAAAGCTGGAGTCCAAGAGACCCAGTACTTC
d_gene: TRBD1; abundance: few; v_gene: TRBV6-1; j_gene: TRBJ2-7; CDR3aa: CASRDRASLEQYF; CDR3nt: TGTGCCAGCAGGGACAGGGCATCCCTCGAGCAGTACTTC
d_gene: TRBD1; abundance: few; v_gene: TRBV5-5; j_gene: TRBJ1-2; CDR3aa: CASSQGDRGLDYTF; CDR3nt: TGTGCCAGCAGCCAGGGGGACAGGGGGCTTGACTACACCTTC
d_gene: TRBD1; abundance: few; v_gene: TRBV15; j_gene: TRBJ2-7; CDR3aa: CATSRINDRGLYEQYF; CDR3nt: TGTGCCACCAGCAGAATAAATGACAGGGGGCTGTACGAGCAGTACTTC
d_gene: TRBD1; abundance: many; v_gene: TRBV6-5; j_gene: TRBJ2-2; CDR3aa: CASSPGQGSGELFF; CDR3nt: TGTGCCAGCAGTCCGGGACAGGGGTCCGGGGAGCTGTTTTTT
d_gene: -; abundance: many; v_gene: TRBV9; j_gene: TRBJ1-3; CDR3aa: CASSVDTVSGNTIYF; CDR3nt: TGTGCCAGCAGCGTGGACACCGTCTCTGGAAACACCATATATTTT
d_gene: TRBD2; abundance: few; v_gene: TRBV3-1; j_gene: TRBJ2-1; CDR3aa: CASSQVAGGPLNEQFF; CDR3nt: TGTGCCAGCAGCCAGGTAGCGGGAGGGCCTCTCAATGAGCAGTTCTTC
d_gene: -; abundance: many; v_gene: TRBV4-2; j_gene: TRBJ1-4; CDR3aa: CASSQGGLYEKLFF; CDR3nt: TGTGCCAGCAGCCAAGGGGGGCTTTACGAAAAACTGTTTTTT
d_gene: -; abundance: few; v_gene: TRBV7-2; j_gene: TRBJ2-7; CDR3aa: CASSFGRNYEQYF; CDR3nt: TGTGCCAGCAGCTTTGGCAGGAACTACGAGCAGTACTTC
d_gene: TRBD1; abundance: few; v_gene: TRBV15; j_gene: TRBJ2-5; CDR3aa: CATSRGQGQTQYF; CDR3nt: TGTGCCACCAGCAGAGGACAGGGACAGACCCAGTACTTC
d_gene: -; abundance: many; v_gene: TRBV19; j_gene: TRBJ1-1; CDR3aa: CASSARGGNTEAFF; CDR3nt: TGTGCCAGTAGTGCCAGGGGAGGGAACACTGAAGCTTTCTTT
d_gene: -; abundance: -; v_gene: TRBV30; j_gene: TRBJ1-4; CDR3aa: CAWTLGANEKLFF; CDR3nt: TGTGCCTGGACTCTGGGGGCTAATGAAAAACTGTTTTTT